This paragraph reports one T cell receptor beta chain. This specimen comes from a study of shared clonotypes between healthy human individuals. Study in general: Used for every donor were three CD4 naive, three CD4 memory, two CD8 naive and one CD8 memory plate.

Methods used by the authors: Junction-only immunoSEQ sequences carried no quality scores, so filtering differed. This table comes from immunoSEQ multiplex PCR, and its TCRdb copy is limited to in-frame clones, with some not included. V, J and clone size were drawn from that table, and D and trimming were deduced from the DNA. The sample contains 650,000 to 750,000 clones, about three quarters of which appear only once. CDR3 length equals 14 residues. Germline CDR1 and CDR2: KGHSH and LQKENI. Deletions cut 1 base from V and 0 bases from J, with 7 bases between. Material for sequencing was memory CD4+ T cells sorted from blood. Indicated subset: CD45RA-negative fraction. This sequence originates from a young woman in good health. The chain links TRBV18 to TRBJ2-7; a possible D gene is TRBD1 (5 bases). The CDR3 bases are TGTGCCAGCTCACCACGACAGAGCTCCTACGAGCAGTACTTC. Translation gives CASSPRQSSYEQYF.